The 21 T cell receptor beta chains below all came from one sample that was sequenced in a study of tumor-infiltrating lymphocytes in oesophageal squamous cell carcinoma. Each CDR3 protein is one row after TCRdb ran MiXCR on the PCR reads. This sample has about 18,000 distinct CDR3 sequences, with approximately 43% found just once. The sequencing sample was made of blood. These receptors were collected from a female donor with esophageal squamous cell carcinoma.

This clonotype appeared many times. The chain has TRBV2 and TRBJ1-2, with D hard to call. The CDR3 totals 16 residues. Trimming cost V 2 bases and J 4 bases, with 17 bases left between them. Germline CDR1 and CDR2: SNHLY and FYNNEI. CDR3 region: CASSELSRTAVYGYTF. The CDR3 nucleotides are TGTGCCAGCAGTGAACTATCACGGACTGCAGTCTATGGCTACACCTTC. The variable domain in full, with the rest retrieved from reference TRBV2 and TRBJ1-2, is EPEVTQTPSHQVTQMGQEVILRCVPISNHLYFYWYRQILGQKVEFLVSFYNNEISEKSEIFDDQFSVERPDGSNFTLKIRSTKLEDSAMYFCASSELSRTAVYGYTFGSGTRLTVV.

This clonotype showed up many times. This chain connects TRBV5-1 to TRBJ2-5; unclear D gene. Germline lookup yields CDR1 SGHRS and CDR2 YFSETQ. This CDR3 has 12 residues. With 3 bases removed from V and 6 bases from J, the gap between germline ends came to 9 bases. The CDR3 DNA is TGCGCCAGCAGCTCGGGCCCAAAGACCCAGTACTTC. Its protein product is CASSSGPKTQYF.

About this clonotype: A much larger clone lies a single base off, so this may be a read error. The conserved final phenylalanine or tryptophan is absent from the CDR3, which likely points to a read error. V gene TRBV7-2 combines with J gene TRBJ2-5; 7 bases line up with TRBD1. The assigned J gene may be wrong: the sequence end matches TRBJ2-7 better. The CDR3 consists of 14 residues. Germline assignment: CDR1 SGHTA and CDR2 FQGNSA. Here the CDR3 reads CASSTDRQSYEQYL. As DNA, the CDR3 is TGTGCCAGCAGCACGGACAGGCAATCCTACGAGCAGTACTTA.

This clonotype was recorded a few times. The chain employs TRBV7-8 and TRBJ2-7, with 8 positions matching TRBD2. Near its end, the DNA agrees better with TRBJ2-5, so the J call may be wrong. The V gene's germline CDR1 is SGHVS and CDR2 FQNEAQ. The CDR3 covers 15 residues. The CDR3 spells CASSLVSSGRETQYF. The CDR3 DNA reads as TGTGCCAGCAGCTTAGTCTCTAGCGGGCGGGAGACCCAGTACTTC.

The J gene is TRBJ1-1, the V gene TRBV7-9, with 7 bases matching TRBD1. The length of the CDR3 is 16 residues. V lost 4 bases and J lost 10; bases outside the gene matches: 18. The V gene's germline CDR1 is SEHNR and CDR2 FQNEAQ (reference sequence). CDR3 in DNA: TGTGCCAGCAGCTCCGGGACAGCACAGATCGTTGAAGGAGCTTTCTTT. Translation: CASSSGTAQIVEGAFF.

This clonotype was seen repeatedly, ten times or more. The chain employs TRBV6-2 or TRBV6-3 and TRBJ1-4; D perhaps matches TRBD1 (6 bases). Trimming removed 2 bases from V and 0 bases from J, with 10 bases in between. The CDR3 has 16 amino acids. Germline CDR1 and CDR2: MNHEY and SVGEGT. The CDR3 nucleotides read TGTGCCAGCAGTTACCTTGGGACAACAACTAATGAAAAACTGTTTTTT. It translates to CASSYLGTTTNEKLFF.

V usage is TRBV7-6 and J usage is TRBJ2-6; TRBD1 might be the D (5 bases). The DNA matches TRBJ1-2 better at its end, which makes the J call doubtful. CDR3 length: 14 residues. Germline V gene lookup returns CDR1 SGHVS and CDR2 FNYEAQ. The CDR3 spells CASSAGATNYGYTF. Written as DNA, the CDR3 is TGTGCCAGCAGCGCTGGGGCTACTAACTATGGCTACACCTTC.

This clonotype was seen more than once but under ten times. V and J are TRBV7-6 and TRBJ2-1; 10 positions agree with TRBD2. The length of the CDR3 is 16 residues. V shed 0 bases and J 9 bases; nucleotides not matched to a gene: 8. Germline values: CDR1 SGHVS, CDR2 FNYEAQ. The CDR3 loop reads CASSLASGRAVTEQFF. In DNA form, the CDR3 reads TGTGCCAGCAGCTTAGCGAGCGGGAGGGCCGTGACTGAGCAGTTCTTC.

V is TRBV6-4 and J is TRBJ2-7, with 9 bases fitting TRBD2. The J call could be wrong; TRBJ2-1 is a better fit for the DNA end. Germline lookup yields CDR1 MRHNA and CDR2 SNTAGT. This CDR3 is 14 amino acids long. The CDR3 region is CASSDSREGLEQFF. The CDR3 DNA is TGTGCCAGCAGTGACTCGCGGGAGGGCCTTGAGCAGTTCTTC.

The rearrangement uses TRBV6-5 and TRBJ2-3, with a weak D call TRBD2 (6 bases). Trimming took off 0 bases at V and 2 bases at J, with 12 bases between the two ends. This CDR3 region has 16 residues. Per germline, CDR1 MNHEY and CDR2 SVGAGI. CDR3 protein: CASSYSARDSTDTQYF. In DNA, the CDR3 is TGTGCCAGCAGTTACTCAGCACGGGACTCCACAGATACGCAGTATTTT.

The genes are TRBV7-6 and TRBJ2-5; D gene uncertain. Germline CDR1 SGHVS, CDR2 FNYEAQ. V lost 5 bases and J 3 bases, leaving 10 bases between the germline ends. The CDR3 covers 13 residues. The CDR3 loop is CASSLEPKETQYF. CDR3 in DNA: TGTGCCAGCAGCCTGGAACCCAAAGAGACCCAGTACTTC. The complete variable domain, with remaining parts taken from reference TRBV7-6 and TRBJ2-5, reads GAGVSQSPRYKVTKRGQDVALRCDPISGHVSLYWYRQALGQGPEFLTYFNYEAQQDKSGLPNDRFSAERPEGSISTLTIQRTEQRDSAMYRCASSLEPKETQYFGPGTRLLVL.

This clonotype was recorded once. J is TRBJ1-1 and V is TRBV7-2; D is unclear. Germline assignment: CDR1 SGHTA and CDR2 FQGNSA. V gave up 1 base and J gave up 1 base, with 7 bases separating them. The CDR3 runs to 14 residues. The CDR3 DNA reads TGTGCCAGCAGCTTAGTCCGGGGGAACACTGAAGCTTTCTTT. This codes for CASSLVRGNTEAFF.

The chain is built from TRBV11-2 and TRBJ1-4; D gene unclear. Trimming took off 2 bases at V and 4 bases at J, with 11 bases between the two ends. CDR1 SGHAT and CDR2 FQNNGV come from the germline V gene. The length of the CDR3 is 15 residues. The CDR3 is CASSLYSGLNEKLFF. The CDR3 coding sequence is TGTGCCAGCAGCTTATATTCAGGCCTTAATGAAAAACTGTTTTTT.

The rearrangement uses TRBV7-4 and TRBJ1-4; no clear D gene. Germline V gene sequence: CDR1 SGHVT, CDR2 SQSDAQ. V gave up 5 bases and J gave up 8 bases, with 15 bases separating them. CDR3 size: 14 residues. The CDR3 DNA sequence: TGTGCCAGCAGCCCCACCCCCAAAAACGAAAAACTGTTTTTT. Amino acid sequence: CASSPTPKNEKLFF.

The gene calls are TRBV7-9 and TRBJ2-5, with 11 positions matching TRBD1. Germline CDR1 reads SEHNR; CDR2 reads FQNEAQ (reference sequence). CDR3 length: 17 amino acids. Trimming at V came to 5 bases and at J to 5 bases, leaving 13 bases not matched to a gene. In DNA form, the CDR3 reads TGTGCCAGCAGCACGAAAACGCGGGACAGGGGGTTGGAGACCCAGTACTTC. It is translated as CASSTKTRDRGLETQYF.

This clonotype was seen a few times. Since no conserved phenylalanine or tryptophan closes the CDR3, a read error is the likely cause. It is unclear where the CDR3 begins or ends on the DNA, so no DNA is shown, and the CDR3 is as TCRdb lists it. This chain links TRBV10-3 with TRBJ2-3; TRBD1, as called in the table, went unchecked against the DNA. CDR1 and CDR2 from the germline V gene are ENHRY and SYGVKD. The CDR3 contains 10 residues when both ends are counted. The CDR3 loop reads CAISESSMPQ.

For this clonotype: A junction boundary mismatches the germline segment, possibly from a read error. V usage is TRBV7-2 and J usage is TRBJ2-5; D perhaps matches TRBD2 (6 bases). The J call is doubtful: the DNA matches TRBJ2-1 better. The CDR3 runs to 13 residues. The V gene's germline CDR1 is SGHTA and CDR2 FQGNSA. The CDR3 region has the DNA TGTGCCAGCACCTTAGCGGCGGCCAATGAGCAGTTCTTC. Its protein product is CASTLAAANEQFF.

This clonotype was recorded only once. The chain has TRBV7-8 and TRBJ1-1, with 8 bases fitting TRBD1. J lost 1 base, V lost 5 bases, and 3 bases had no gene match. CDR1 is SGHVS, CDR2 FQNEAQ, per germline. The CDR3 spans 14 residues. Here the CDR3 DNA reads TGTGCCAGCAGCACAGACAGGGGGAACACTGAAGCTTTCTTT. Protein product: CASSTDRGNTEAFF.

CDR3 sequence: CASSLERQLQERYEQYF. CDR3 sequence (DNA): TGTGCCAGCAGTTTAGAAAGGCAGCTCCAAGAAAGATACGAGCAGTACTTC. The chain has TRBV12-3 or TRBV12-4 and TRBJ2-6, with D uncertain. The J call is uncertain, as TRBJ2-7 better fits the DNA end. There are 17 residues in the CDR3.

This clonotype was counted only a few times. CDR3 sequence: CASSFEGGHYNEQFF. The CDR3 DNA reads TGTGCCAGCAGTTTTGAGGGAGGGCATTACAATGAGCAGTTCTTC. The chain combines TRBV12-3 or TRBV12-4 with TRBJ2-1; 7 nucleotides agree with TRBD2. The CDR3 has 15 residues. With 3 bases clipped from V and 4 bases from J, the junction kept 6 bases outside the gene matches.

In its sample, this clonotype ranks as medium-sized (0.01 to 0.1%). The rearrangement links TRBV7-6 to TRBJ2-1; the D gene is possibly TRBD1 (5 bases). CDR1 SGHVS and CDR2 FNYEAQ come from the germline V gene. The V end was cut by 1 base, the J end by 11 bases, with 15 bases between. The CDR3 contains 14 residues. The CDR3 region has the DNA TGTGCCAGCAGCTTAGAGGGGAAGGGGTTTCAGCAGTTCTTC. It specifies CASSLEGKGFQQFF.